A single sample is the source of the 11 T cell receptor beta chains below, sequenced in a study of Ad26.COV2.S vaccination and SARS-CoV-2 variants. Treatment described: some 19 received Ad26.COV2.S at low or high dose, single or two shots; about 5 received placebo; per-sample allocation not given. After the first vaccine or placebo injection, samples were drawn on day 63. The protocol was immunoSEQ multiplex PCR, while the TCRdb copy is restricted to in-frame clones and leaves out a portion. The sample lists fewer than 500,000 clones, around 90% seen once, with less than 4.5% in the top ten. The specimen was peripheral blood, collected in a trial of Ad26.COV2.S vaccine versus placebo. These TCRs come from a person between 18 and 59 years old who received the Ad26.COV2.S COVID-19 vaccine or a placebo.

The CDR3 coding sequence is TGTGCCAGCAGTGTTCGACTAGCGGGACAACGAACCTACGAGCAGTACTTC. Translation: CASSVRLAGQRTYEQYF. V is TRBV6-1 and J is TRBJ2-7, with TRBD2 matching 11 bases. Trimming cost V 4 bases and J 2 bases; bases outside gene matches: 10. The CDR3 loop spans 17 amino acids. The germline CDR1 and CDR2 sequences are MNHNS and SASEGT.

J is TRBJ2-5 and V is TRBV5-4; 9 nucleotides align to TRBD2. The V gene end was trimmed by 4 bases and the J gene end by 4 bases; junction bases not matched to a gene: 11. Germline V gives CDR1 SGHNT, CDR2 YYREEE (reference sequence). CDR3 length: 16 amino acids. The CDR3 here is CASSAPGGRAVETQYF. CDR3 coding DNA: TGTGCCAGCAGCGCCCCGGGCGGGAGGGCCGTAGAGACCCAGTACTTC.

The chain employs TRBV25-1 and TRBJ2-1; D ambiguous. Germline V gene data show CDR1 as MGHDK and CDR2 as SYGVNS. CDR3 length equals 16 residues. With 6 bases removed from V and 0 bases from J, the gap between germline ends came to 15 bases. This CDR3 reads CASREPAVSSYNEQFF. As DNA, the CDR3 is TGTGCCAGCAGAGAACCCGCCGTAAGCTCCTACAATGAGCAGTTCTTC.

This chain links TRBV28 with TRBJ1-2; D remains ambiguous. CDR1 and CDR2 from the germline V gene are MDHEN and SYDVKM. The CDR3 length is 14 residues. Trimming shortened V by 5 bases and J by 0 bases, and 10 bases separated the two germline ends. The CDR3 DNA is TGTGCCAGCAGTGACGGACTAGCTAACTATGGCTACACCTTC. Protein product: CASSDGLANYGYTF.

Notes on this clone: Other DNA sequences in the sample encode the same CDR3. J is TRBJ2-7 and V is TRBV27, with D unresolved. The CDR3 totals 14 residues. The V and J ends lost 0 bases and 0 bases respectively, with 6 bases between them. CDR1 and CDR2 (germline): MNHEY, SMNVEV (reference sequence). CDR3: CASSLSRSSYEQYF. CDR3 sequence (DNA): TGTGCCAGCAGTTTATCCAGGTCCTCCTACGAGCAGTACTTC.

V and J are TRBV12-3 or TRBV12-4 and TRBJ1-2; TRBD1 is a possible D gene (5 bases). The CDR3 spans 12 residues. Trimming removed 9 bases at V and 7 bases at J, with 15 bases between. In DNA, the CDR3 is TGTGCCAGTCGGGACGGAGGATCTGGCTACACCTTC. As protein: CASRDGGSGYTF.

This rearrangement joins TRBV6-5 to TRBJ1-2; 8 positions match TRBD1. This CDR3 contains 14 residues. V was clipped by 6 bases and J by 6 bases; unmatched bases: 9. Germline CDR1 is MNHEY and CDR2 is SVGAGI. Here the CDR3 reads CASRTGQGWDGYTF. CDR3 DNA sequence: TGTGCCAGCAGAACCGGACAGGGTTGGGATGGCTACACCTTC.

The chain uses TRBV6-5 and TRBJ1-6, with 7 bases matching TRBD1. The germline gives CDR1 MNHEY, CDR2 SVGAGI. Trimming at V came to 6 bases and at J to 9 bases, leaving 8 bases not matched to a gene. The CDR3 totals 14 residues. CDR3 in amino acids: CASSRQGLSSPLHF. The CDR3 nucleotides are TGTGCCAGCAGCCGACAGGGTCTAAGTTCACCCCTCCACTTT.

V gene TRBV2 combines with J gene TRBJ2-5; D is unclear. Germline CDR1 is SNHLY and CDR2 is FYNNEI. The CDR3 is 11 amino acids. Trimming removed 7 bases from V and 4 bases from J, with 7 bases in between. CDR3 sequence: CASTIRETQYF. In nucleotides, the CDR3 is TGTGCCAGCACCATCCGAGAGACCCAGTACTTC.

The rearrangement uses TRBV3-1 (or the pseudogene TRBV3-2) and TRBJ2-1; D unclear. This CDR3 is built from 14 residues. Germline-derived CDR1 and CDR2 are LGHDT and YNNKEL (reference sequence). V was cut by 2 bases and J by 15 bases, with 20 bases left in between. CDR3 sequence reads: CASSQSVTLGVRFF. The CDR3 DNA sequence: TGTGCCAGCAGCCAAAGTGTTACACTGGGCGTTCGGTTCTTC.

The chain is built from TRBV19 and TRBJ2-6, with D possibly called TRBD1 or TRBD2 (5 bases each). Germline CDR1 is LNHDA and CDR2 is SQIVND (reference sequence). The ends were cut back, 5 bases at V and 0 bases at J, with 11 bases in the middle. The CDR3 is 16 amino acids. Written as DNA, the CDR3 is TGTGCCAGTAGTCCGGGACGGACCTCTGGGGCCAACGTCCTGACTTTC. Encoded protein: CASSPGRTSGANVLTF.